These 13 T cell receptor beta chains came from one sample sequenced in a study of CD8+ T cells in alopecia areata. Extraction of RNA preceded its reverse transcription into cDNA, which served as the sequencing template. Generated by immunoSEQ multiplex PCR, the TCRdb table keeps only in-frame clones and is missing some. This sample carries about 140,000 clones, around 83% of them seen once, and the ten largest clones take less than 15%. This sample's treatment: oral pan-JAK inhibitor, 5-10 mg twice daily. The material was CD8+ T cells sorted from blood, obtained at week 4, from a patient treated with tofacitinib. Every receptor here comes from a human donor with alopecia areata.

This chain links TRBV6-5 with TRBJ1-2; 9 bases fit TRBD1. CDR1 is MNHEY, CDR2 SVGAGI, per germline. This CDR3 has 15 residues. After removal of 4 bases from V and 3 bases from J, the junction contained 6 bases not matched to a gene. The CDR3 spells CASSLTGGYDYGYTF. CDR3 in DNA: TGTGCCAGCAGTTTGACAGGGGGATACGACTATGGCTACACCTTC.

The V gene is TRBV5-6, the J gene TRBJ2-1; 9 bases align to TRBD1. Germline values: CDR1 SGHDT, CDR2 YYEEEE. The CDR3 consists of 15 residues. V gave up 4 bases and J gave up 3 bases; unmatched junction bases: 5. The CDR3 loop is CASSPGQGLYNEQFF. The CDR3 DNA reads as TGTGCCAGCAGCCCCGGACAGGGGCTCTACAATGAGCAGTTCTTC.

The chain combines TRBV5-1 with TRBJ2-7, with 11 bases fitting TRBD2. The junction had 6 bases not matched to a gene; V was cut back by 4 bases and J by 3 bases. The CDR3 extends over 15 amino acids. Germline loops: CDR1 SGHRS, CDR2 YFSETQ. Here the CDR3 DNA reads TGCGCCAGCAGCCCCGGGACTAGCGGCATCTACGAGCAGTACTTC. This sequence encodes CASSPGTSGIYEQYF.

The chain employs TRBV5-6 and TRBJ2-7, with 9 bases matching TRBD2. After removal of 4 bases from V and 2 bases from J, the junction contained 7 bases not matched to a gene. Germline V gene data show CDR1 as SGHDT and CDR2 as YYEEEE. This CDR3 is 15 amino acids long. The DNA of the CDR3 is TGTGCCAGCAGCCCCGCAGCTAGCGGGACCTACGAGCAGTACTTC. As protein: CASSPAASGTYEQYF.

V gene TRBV29-1 combines with J gene TRBJ2-7; the match to TRBD2 covers 9 bases. The V segment lost 3 bases and the J segment 4 bases; nucleotides outside the gene matches: 1. Germline values: CDR1 SQVTM, CDR2 ANQGSEA. The CDR3 has 12 amino acids. The CDR3, as DNA: TGCAGCGTTGAGGCGGGGGGGTACGAGCAGTACTTC. Its translation is CSVEAGGYEQYF.

The chain is built from TRBV7-8 and TRBJ1-1; TRBD1 matches 8 bases. The CDR3 is made up of 15 amino acids. V shed 5 bases, J shed 1 base, and the junction held 6 bases outside the gene matches. Germline lookup yields CDR1 SGHVS and CDR2 FQNEAQ. The CDR3 spells CASSPTTGANTEAFF. CDR3 DNA: TGTGCCAGCAGCCCGACGACAGGGGCGAACACTGAAGCTTTCTTT.

This rearrangement joins TRBV7-2 to TRBJ1-2; 8 nucleotides align to TRBD1. The trim removed 1 base at V and 8 bases at J, leaving 6 bases unmatched. The CDR3 is 14 amino acids. The germline V gene has CDR1 SGHTA and CDR2 FQGNSA. The DNA for the CDR3 is TGTGCCAGCAGCTTAGGGGTGACAGGGGAGGGCTACACCTTC. This translates into CASSLGVTGEGYTF.

The chain is built from TRBV5-6 and TRBJ1-1; perhaps TRBD1 as D (5 bases). This CDR3 region has 16 residues. Per germline, CDR1 SGHDT and CDR2 YYEEEE. V was cut by 0 bases and J by 6 bases, with 18 bases left in between. The CDR3: CASSLAIRGGRAEAFF. The CDR3 coding sequence is TGTGCCAGCAGCTTGGCCATCCGCGGGGGTCGCGCTGAAGCTTTCTTT.

The rearrangement links TRBV7-2 to TRBJ2-1; D is ambiguous. V lost 5 bases and J 5 bases, leaving 16 bases between the germline ends. The CDR3 has 15 amino acids. Germline CDR1 SGHTA, CDR2 FQGNSA. The CDR3 coding sequence is TGTGCCAGCAGCCGCATATGGGGTCGGGACAATGAGCAGTTCTTC. This codes for CASSRIWGRDNEQFF.

This rearrangement joins TRBV29-1 to TRBJ2-7, with 7 bases matching TRBD2. Germline CDR1 is SQVTM and CDR2 is ANQGSEA. The trim removed 2 bases at V and 0 bases at J, leaving 1 base unmatched. This CDR3 comprises 13 residues. The CDR3 DNA sequence: TGCAGCGTTGAACTAGCGGACTCCTACGAGCAGTACTTC. Its translation is CSVELADSYEQYF.

V is TRBV6-6 and J is TRBJ2-7; 11 bases match TRBD2. Germline trimming cut 5 bases from V and 2 bases from J; bases unmatched to any gene: 2. The CDR3 is made up of 14 amino acids. Germline assignment: CDR1 MNHNY and CDR2 SVGAGI (reference sequence). The CDR3 DNA sequence: TGTGCCAGCAGTGAGACTAGCGGGACCTACGAGCAGTACTTC. Protein: CASSETSGTYEQYF.

This chain connects TRBV7-9 to TRBJ2-3; 9 positions match TRBD2. The CDR3 totals 14 residues. The ends lost 7 bases at V and 5 bases at J; junction bases unmatched: 7. Germline CDR1 and CDR2: SEHNR and FQNEAQ (reference sequence). The CDR3 reads CASKDSGSEDTQYF. The CDR3 DNA sequence: TGTGCCAGCAAGGATAGCGGGAGCGAAGATACGCAGTATTTT.

The chain is built from TRBV19 and TRBJ1-2; a weak D match, TRBD1 (6 bases). Trimming removed 5 bases at V and 6 bases at J, with 16 bases between. Germline loops: CDR1 LNHDA, CDR2 SQIVND (reference sequence). CDR3 length: 14 residues. CDR3 loop: CASSASGTPNGYTF. For the CDR3, the DNA is TGTGCCAGTAGTGCATCCGGGACACCTAATGGCTACACCTTC.